The clone carrying this TCR beta chain was recorded only once. The sample belongs to a study of blood T cell repertoires in COVID-19. Study information: Sites in the United States, Italy and Spain provided acute and convalescent COVID-19 samples. PBMCs, B-cell-depleted T cells, or T cells were the source of the cDNA or gDNA that made up the material.

In the original analysis: Counts of nucleated cells, estimated from reference gene primer amplification, were obtained. Here immunoSEQ multiplex PCR was the method, and the copy in TCRdb shows in-frame clones only, minus some. The V and J calls and clone size are taken from that table; D and trimming were inferred from the DNA. Of about 140,000 clones in the sample, 85% are singletons; the top ten hold around 3.2%. The CDR3 consists of 15 residues. Deletions cut 4 bases from V and 0 bases from J, with 14 bases between. Germline CDR1 reads SGHRS; CDR2 reads YFSETQ. The chain links TRBV5-1 to TRBJ2-7, with TRBD2 as a possible D gene (6 bases). This clonotype was sampled from a middle-aged man with acute or convalescent COVID-19. Sequenced material: peripheral blood. CDR3 in amino acids: CASSPRDGSSYEQYF. The CDR3, as DNA: TGCGCCAGCAGCCCGCGGGACGGATCCTCCTACGAGCAGTACTTC.